The 30 T cell receptor beta chains below come from one sample, sequenced in a study of somatic mutations in cytotoxic T cells in rheumatoid arthritis. TCRdb keeps only in-frame clones here, not all; method: immunoSEQ multiplex PCR. Here the sample spans about 3,600 clones, about 84% being singletons. Sequenced input: CD8+ T cells sorted from blood. The receptors stem from a man aged 40-49 years with rheumatoid arthritis.

With respect to this clone: Other DNA sequences within the sample encode an identical CDR3. The chain joins TRBV27 to TRBJ2-1; 10 bases agree with TRBD2. Trimming at V came to 6 bases and at J to 4 bases, leaving 6 bases not matched to a gene. The CDR3 consists of 15 residues. CDR1 MNHEY and CDR2 SMNVEV come from the germline V gene (reference sequence). CDR3 DNA sequence: TGTGCCAGCAGGGAACTAGCGGGGATTTACAATGAGCAGTTCTTC. Protein: CASRELAGIYNEQFF.

V and J are TRBV11-2 and TRBJ2-4; tentative D call: TRBD2 (6 bases). The CDR3 has 16 amino acids. Germline V lookup: CDR1 SGHAT, CDR2 FQNNGV. The germline V and J ends were trimmed by 5 bases and 0 bases, with 14 bases remaining between them. Here the CDR3 DNA reads TGTGCCAGCAGCGGTGAGCGGGTATTAGCCAAAAACATTCAGTACTTC. This encodes CASSGERVLAKNIQYF.

This clone was seen a few times. The chain combines TRBV4-3 with TRBJ2-7, with TRBD2 as a possible D gene (6 bases). The length of the CDR3 is 15 residues. The germline CDR1 and CDR2 sequences are LGHNA and YSLEER. V lost 2 bases and J lost 3, with 14 bases in between. The CDR3: CASSQSSDGSYEQYF. Here the CDR3 DNA reads TGCGCCAGCAGCCAATCTTCGGACGGGAGCTACGAGCAGTACTTC.

J is TRBJ2-7 and V is TRBV4-1; 8 bases map to TRBD1. The CDR3 runs to 13 residues. V shed 4 bases, J shed 6 bases, and the junction held 5 bases outside the gene matches. Per germline, CDR1 MGHRA and CDR2 YSYEKL. The CDR3 region has the DNA TGCGCCAGCAGCCCAAACGGACAGGGCGAGCAGTACTTC. Its translation is CASSPNGQGEQYF.

This chain uses TRBV7-3 with TRBJ2-1; D is unclear. CDR1 is SGHTA and CDR2 is FQGTGA in the germline V gene. The length of the CDR3 is 12 residues. Trimming shortened V by 2 bases and J by 6 bases, and 5 bases separated the two germline ends. The CDR3 region has the DNA TGTGCCAGCAGCTTAGGGCTCAATGAGCAGTTCTTC. It is translated as CASSLGLNEQFF.

The chain combines TRBV9 with TRBJ2-1; 12 bases align to TRBD2. V gave up 3 bases and J gave up 3 bases; unmatched junction bases: 4. Germline CDR1 SGDLS, CDR2 YYNGEE. The CDR3 sequence is 16 residues long. CDR3 residues: CASSATSGSSYNEQFF. CDR3 bases: TGTGCCAGCAGCGCGACTAGCGGGAGCAGCTACAATGAGCAGTTCTTC.

The chain is built from TRBV19 and TRBJ2-4, with a possible D match to TRBD1 (5 bases). Germline V CDR1 and CDR2: LNHDA, SQIVND (reference sequence). The CDR3 consists of 16 residues. Trimming removed 5 bases from V and 0 bases from J, with 14 bases in between. The CDR3 region is CASSLRTNRAKNIQYF. In DNA form, the CDR3 reads TGTGCCAGTAGTTTGAGGACAAATAGAGCCAAAAACATTCAGTACTTC.

This clone ranks as medium-sized. The V call is TRBV6-1, the J call TRBJ2-6; D remains ambiguous. Germline V lookup: CDR1 MNHNS, CDR2 SASEGT. This CDR3 comprises 16 residues. The V gene lost 2 bases and the J gene lost 4 bases, with 12 bases spanning the gap. CDR3 sequence: CASSEYGGHGANVLTF. The CDR3 region has the DNA TGTGCCAGCAGTGAATATGGTGGGCACGGGGCCAACGTCCTGACTTTC.

The V and J genes are TRBV28 and TRBJ2-3, with 10 nucleotides matching TRBD2. CDR3 length: 14 amino acids. Germline V lookup: CDR1 MDHEN, CDR2 SYDVKM. Trimming removed 5 bases from V and 8 bases from J; junction bases left unmatched: 7. The CDR3 DNA sequence: TGTGCCAGCAGTACTAGCGGGAAAGGTGCTACGCAGTATTTT. Translated: CASSTSGKGATQYF.

The chain employs TRBV5-8 and TRBJ2-4, with 8 nucleotides matching TRBD2. This CDR3 comprises 15 residues. Trimming removed 2 bases from V and 5 bases from J; junction bases left unmatched: 6. Germline loops: CDR1 SGHTS, CDR2 YDEGEE. CDR3 sequence: CASSLRGGAQNIQYF. In DNA, the CDR3 is TGTGCCAGCAGCTTACGGGGGGGAGCACAAAACATTCAGTACTTC.

The J gene is TRBJ1-1, the V gene TRBV27; no definite D call. The germline V gene encodes CDR1 MNHEY and CDR2 SMNVEV (reference sequence). The V end lost 5 bases, the J end lost 3 bases, and 13 bases lay between the germline ends. CDR3 size: 14 residues. DNA for the CDR3: TGTGCCAGCAGTAGAGGGCGGTTGGACACTGAAGCTTTCTTT. Encoded protein: CASSRGRLDTEAFF.

This chain connects TRBV4-2 to TRBJ2-1; D is possibly TRBD2 (5 bases). This CDR3 has 15 residues. Trimming stripped 0 bases from V and 9 bases from J, with 15 bases between. The germline V gene encodes CDR1 LGHNA and CDR2 YNFKEQ. The CDR3 nucleotides read TGTGCCAGCAGCCAAGAGGACGGGAACGCCTCTGAGCAGTTCTTC. Amino acids: CASSQEDGNASEQFF.

This clone showed up just once. The rearrangement links TRBV5-6 to TRBJ2-7; 9 bases align to TRBD1. The CDR3 extends over 15 amino acids. V was pared by 4 bases and J by 2 bases, with 7 bases of the junction left unmatched. Looked up from germline, CDR1 is SGHDT and CDR2 is YYEEEE. This CDR3 reads CASSDRRDRAYEQYF. The CDR3, as DNA: TGTGCCAGCAGCGACCGCCGGGACAGGGCCTACGAGCAGTACTTC.

This chain uses TRBV19 with TRBJ2-7; a possible D gene is TRBD2 (6 bases). Looked up from germline, CDR1 is LNHDA and CDR2 is SQIVND (reference sequence). The CDR3 is 14 residues long. Trimming removed 5 bases from V and 5 bases from J, with 16 bases in between. The CDR3, as DNA: TGTGCCAGTAGTTACCGGGTGGAGGGAGACGAGCAGTACTTC. It codes for CASSYRVEGDEQYF.

This chain joins TRBV7-2 and TRBJ2-1, with 8 bases matching TRBD2. CDR3 length: 15 amino acids. The germline V gene encodes CDR1 SGHTA and CDR2 FQGNSA. V shed 1 base, J shed 8 bases, and the junction held 7 bases outside the gene matches. The CDR3 here is CASSLGAGEGHEQFF. CDR3 DNA: TGTGCCAGCAGCTTAGGAGCGGGAGAGGGTCATGAGCAGTTCTTC.

V usage is TRBV6-4 and J usage is TRBJ2-2, with D perhaps matching TRBD1 (6 bases). With 7 bases removed from V and 4 bases from J, the gap between germline ends came to 16 bases. Looked up from germline, CDR1 is MRHNA and CDR2 is SNTAGT. This CDR3 is 15 amino acids long. The CDR3 DNA is TGTGCCAGCAAAGAGGGGGAGATGACCACCGGGGAGCTGTTTTTT. This encodes CASKEGEMTTGELFF.

The chain joins TRBV7-9 to TRBJ1-1; D call uncertain. V shed 4 bases and J shed 4 bases, with 13 bases lying between them. The CDR3 has 14 residues. Looked up from germline, CDR1 is SEHNR and CDR2 is FQNEAQ (reference sequence). The CDR3 nucleotides read TGTGCCAGCAGCTCAGAAATGAGGAGCACTGAAGCTTTCTTT. Translation gives CASSSEMRSTEAFF.

This chain joins TRBV7-6 and TRBJ1-6, with TRBD1 as a possible D gene (5 bases). Germline CDR1 is SGHVS and CDR2 is FNYEAQ. The CDR3 spans 16 residues. V lost 6 bases and J 2 bases, leaving 14 bases between the germline ends. CDR3 protein: CASSSDTFAYNSPLHF. CDR3 DNA sequence: TGTGCCAGCAGTTCGGACACCTTCGCCTATAATTCACCCCTCCACTTT.

V is TRBV9 and J is TRBJ2-1; D uncertain. V was trimmed by 0 bases and J by 5 bases, leaving 9 bases between them. Germline V gives CDR1 SGDLS, CDR2 YYNGEE. This CDR3 contains 14 residues. CDR3 sequence reads: CASSVAYRNNEQFF. The CDR3 coding sequence is TGTGCCAGCAGCGTAGCTTACAGAAACAATGAGCAGTTCTTC.

This clone was found once. The rearrangement uses TRBV4-1 and TRBJ2-2; D call uncertain. This CDR3 region has 17 residues. With 0 bases removed from V and 4 bases from J, the gap between germline ends came to 15 bases. Germline V gene sequence: CDR1 MGHRA, CDR2 YSYEKL. The CDR3 DNA sequence: TGCGCCAGCAGCCAAGAATCAGAGGCCTTATTCACCGGGGAGCTGTTTTTT. Residues: CASSQESEALFTGELFF.

This rearrangement joins TRBV7-8 to TRBJ2-1, with TRBD2 matching 10 bases. The germline gives CDR1 SGHVS, CDR2 FQNEAQ. V lost 8 bases and J lost 7; bases outside the gene matches: 11. The CDR3 loop spans 15 amino acids. The CDR3 bases are TGTGCCAGCGCCACTACTAGCGGGGTGGGGAATGAGCAGTTCTTC. Protein: CASATTSGVGNEQFF. The whole variable domain, filled in from reference TRBV7-8 and TRBJ2-1, reads GAGVSQSPRYKVAKRGQDVALRCDPISGHVSLFWYQQALGQGPEFLTYFQNEAQLDKSGLPSDRFFAERPEGSVSTLKIQRTQQEDSAVYLCASATTSGVGNEQFFGPGTRLTVL.

CDR3: CASSLKSPSYNEQFF. In DNA, the CDR3 is TGTGCCAGCAGCTTGAAGAGCCCCTCCTACAATGAGCAGTTCTTC. V usage is TRBV5-6 and J usage is TRBJ2-1; D is undetermined. Germline values: CDR1 SGHDT, CDR2 YYEEEE. The V gene lost 1 base and the J gene lost 0 bases, with 8 bases spanning the gap. This CDR3 comprises 15 residues.

The rearrangement joins TRBV6-5 to TRBJ1-2, with D hard to call. CDR1 is MNHEY, CDR2 SVGAGI, per germline. Deletions cut 4 bases from V and 4 bases from J, with 10 bases between. This CDR3 comprises 13 residues. CDR3 region: CASSSTPIYGYTF. Here the CDR3 DNA reads TGTGCCAGCAGTTCCACACCAATCTATGGCTACACCTTC.

About this clone itself: A read error may produce the germline difference seen at one junction end. CDR3 residues: CANSPSKDRVNTEAFF. In nucleotides, the CDR3 is TGTGCCAACAGCCCATCAAAGGACAGGGTAAACACTGAAGCTTTCTTT. V gene TRBV9 combines with J gene TRBJ1-1, with 8 nucleotides matching TRBD1. CDR1 and CDR2 (germline): SGDLS, YYNGEE. The CDR3 has 16 residues. The whole variable domain, remainder taken from reference TRBV9 and TRBJ1-1, is DSGVTQTPKHLITATGQRVTLRCSPRSGDLSVYWYQQSLDQGLQFLIQYYNGEERAKGNILERFSAQQFPDLHSELNLSSLELGDSALYFCANSPSKDRVNTEAFFGQGTRLTVV.

This chain links TRBV18 with TRBJ1-2, with 7 positions matching TRBD1. This CDR3 comprises 12 residues. V shed 6 bases and J 4 bases; nucleotides not matched to a gene: 2. The germline V gene has CDR1 KGHSH and CDR2 LQKENI. For the CDR3, the DNA is TGTGCCAGCTCGCGGGACAGCTATGGCTACACCTTC. Translation: CASSRDSYGYTF.

The CDR3 DNA reads TGTGCCAGCAGTCTACTGACAGGGAGCTCCTACGAGCAGTACTTC. Protein: CASSLLTGSSYEQYF. The chain recombines TRBV27 with TRBJ2-7; 7 bases map to TRBD1. The CDR3 runs 15 residues. The germline CDR1 and CDR2 sequences are MNHEY and SMNVEV (reference sequence). V dropped 5 bases and J dropped 0; count of bases not matched to a gene: 7.

Concerning this clone: The junction departs from the called germline gene at one end, perhaps through a read error. The V and J genes are TRBV6-6 and TRBJ2-7, with 9 bases lining up with TRBD1. Germline V CDR1 and CDR2: MNHNY, SVGAGI (reference sequence). The CDR3 loop spans 16 amino acids. The CDR3 sequence is CASSYGVGQGLYEQCF. The DNA for the CDR3 is TGTGCCAGCAGTTACGGAGTTGGACAGGGGCTGTACGAGCAGTGCTTC.

The J gene is TRBJ1-6, the V gene TRBV27; TRBD1 agrees at 8 bases. Germline lookup yields CDR1 MNHEY and CDR2 SMNVEV (reference sequence). There are 20 residues in the CDR3. V dropped 5 bases and J dropped 4; count of bases not matched to a gene: 19. CDR3 region: CASSPKRGAGGVSYNSPLHF. The CDR3 DNA reads as TGTGCCAGCAGTCCAAAACGAGGTGCAGGGGGCGTATCGTATAATTCACCCCTCCACTTT.

The chain employs TRBV27 and TRBJ2-1; TRBD1 agrees at 7 bases. Trimming took 0 bases from V and 8 from J; bases not matched to a gene: 4. Germline CDR1 reads MNHEY; CDR2 reads SMNVEV (reference sequence). The CDR3 totals 14 residues. The CDR3 here is CASSLSTGWHEQFF. In nucleotides, the CDR3 is TGTGCCAGCAGTTTATCGACAGGGTGGCATGAGCAGTTCTTC.

The rearrangement uses TRBV6-4 and TRBJ1-6; maybe TRBD1 (6 bases). CDR3 length: 14 residues. V was pared by 0 bases and J by 7 bases, with 7 bases between. From germline, CDR1 is MRHNA and CDR2 SNTAGT. The CDR3 DNA sequence: TGTGCCAGCAGTGACTCTACAGGGAATTCACCCCTCCACTTT. Its translation is CASSDSTGNSPLHF.